The 31 T cell receptor beta chains in this list originate from one sample, sequenced in a study of T-cell memory formation after mild COVID-19. One entry per CDR3 protein results from TCRdb running MiXCR on the 5' RACE reads. In the table there are 200,000 to 300,000 distinct CDR3 sequences, roughly 15% of which are singletons. The specimen sequenced was PBMCs or a T cell subset sorted from them (not recorded which). These receptors were collected from an adult woman who had mild COVID-19 (a few samples of this study predate the infection). Cell type and time point are not known.

This clonotype was observed many times. V gene TRBV5-1 combines with J gene TRBJ1-6; D may be TRBD1 (5 bases). The CDR3 totals 15 residues. The V and J ends lost 0 bases and 7 bases respectively, with 11 bases between them. In germline, CDR1 is SGHRS, CDR2 YFSETQ. CDR3 region: CASSLDWGGNSPLHF. DNA of the CDR3: TGCGCCAGCAGCTTGGATTGGGGGGGGAATTCACCCCTCCACTTT.

CDR3 residues: CASSREGSEAFF. The CDR3 DNA reads as TGTGCCAGCAGCCGAGAGGGATCTGAAGCTTTCTTT. This chain links TRBV3-1 with TRBJ1-1; D remains ambiguous. Germline loops: CDR1 LGHDT, CDR2 YNNKEL (reference sequence). The length of the CDR3 is 12 residues. V was clipped by 4 bases and J by 6 bases, with 9 bases between them.

This clonotype was seen more than once but under ten times. V is TRBV4-1 and J is TRBJ1-3; D may be TRBD1 (5 bases). The germline V gene encodes CDR1 MGHRA and CDR2 YSYEKL. V lost 5 bases to trimming and J lost 0 bases, with 20 bases between them. The CDR3 length is 18 residues. The CDR3, as DNA: TGCGCCAGCAGCTACGCGACGTTCACAGGTTTCTCTGGAAACACCATATATTTT. Its protein product is CASSYATFTGFSGNTIYF.

This clonotype came up a few times. V is TRBV10-3 and J is TRBJ2-3; 12 bases map to TRBD2. The CDR3 contains 15 residues. Germline V gene lookup returns CDR1 ENHRY and CDR2 SYGVKD. V lost 11 bases and J lost 2; bases outside the gene matches: 8. CDR3 region: CAVASGGVSTDTQYF. Here the CDR3 DNA reads TGTGCCGTCGCTAGCGGGGGGGTTTCCACAGATACGCAGTATTTT.

This clonotype was counted a few times. V usage is TRBV28 and J usage is TRBJ1-1, with D possibly being TRBD1 (5 bases). The V gene's germline CDR1 is MDHEN and CDR2 SYDVKM. The CDR3 is 11 amino acids. Written as DNA, the CDR3 is TGTGTCACACAGGAGTACACTGAAGCTTTCTTT. This codes for CVTQEYTEAFF.

This clonotype has at least ten counts. The CDR3 DNA reads as TGTGCCAGCAGTTATAGCGGGAGCTCCTACAATGAGCAGTTCTTC. It specifies CASSYSGSSYNEQFF. The chain recombines TRBV9 with TRBJ2-1; 9 nucleotides match TRBD2. The V gene end was trimmed by 5 bases and the J gene end by 0 bases; junction bases not matched to a gene: 3. The CDR3 has 15 residues. The germline CDR1 and CDR2 sequences are SGDLS and YYNGEE.

The chain is built from TRBV5-1 and TRBJ2-1; D uncertain. CDR3 length equals 13 residues. V was clipped by 0 bases and J by 5 bases, with 6 bases between them. Per germline, CDR1 SGHRS and CDR2 YFSETQ. CDR3 DNA: TGCGCCAGCAGCTTGGAACTACACAATGAGCAGTTCTTC. Protein product: CASSLELHNEQFF.

The rearrangement joins TRBV5-1 to TRBJ2-7; D gene unclear. The CDR3 spans 13 residues. The V end lost 0 bases, the J end lost 5 bases, and 9 bases lay between the germline ends. Per the germline V gene, CDR1 is SGHRS and CDR2 is YFSETQ. The CDR3 DNA reads as TGCGCCAGCAGCTTGGAAGGTAGGCACGAGCAGTACTTC. Protein: CASSLEGRHEQYF. The variable domain in full, completed from reference TRBV5-1 and TRBJ2-7, reads KAGVTQTPRYLIKTRGQQVTLSCSPISGHRSVSWYQQTPGQGLQFLFEYFSETQRNKGNFPGRFSGRQFSNSRSEMNVSTLELGDSALYLCASSLEGRHEQYFGPGTRLTVT.

There are a few counts of this clonotype. The chain joins TRBV7-2 to TRBJ1-4; D gene ambiguous. The CDR3 sequence is 13 residues long. From germline, CDR1 is SGHTA and CDR2 FQGNSA. With 5 bases removed from V and 0 bases from J, the gap between germline ends came to 4 bases. The CDR3 DNA follows: TGTGCCAGCAGCCCGGCAACTAATGAAAAACTGTTTTTT. As protein: CASSPATNEKLFF. Looking up the rest from reference TRBV7-2 and TRBJ1-4 gives the full variable domain: GAGVSQSPSNKVTEKGKDVELRCDPISGHTALYWYRQSLGQGLEFLIYFQGNSAPDKSGLPSDRFSAERTGGSVSTLTIQRTQQEDSAVYLCASSPATNEKLFFGSGTQLSVL.

This clonotype turned up a few times. The chain has TRBV5-1 and TRBJ2-2; 8 bases fit TRBD1. V lost 2 bases to trimming and J lost 7 bases; unmatched junction nucleotides: 7. The CDR3 loop spans 15 amino acids. CDR1 and CDR2 (germline): SGHRS, YFSETQ. In DNA form, the CDR3 reads TGCGCCAGCAGCTTTCAGGGGGCGAAAAGCGGGGAGCTGTTTTTT. Amino acid sequence: CASSFQGAKSGELFF.

This clonotype was recorded at least ten times. The gene calls are TRBV6-4 and TRBJ2-2; D uncertain. This CDR3 has 13 residues. Trimming stripped 2 bases from V and 3 bases from J, with 4 bases between. Germline lookup yields CDR1 MRHNA and CDR2 SNTAGT. The CDR3 spells CASSDRDTGELFF. For the CDR3, the DNA is TGTGCCAGCAGTGACAGGGACACCGGGGAGCTGTTTTTT.

This clonotype occurred many times. The chain has TRBV6-2 or TRBV6-3 and TRBJ1-1; D ambiguous. Germline lookup yields CDR1 MNHEY and CDR2 SVGEGT. The V end lost 7 bases, the J end lost 2 bases, and 11 bases lay between the germline ends. The CDR3 is made up of 13 amino acids. The CDR3 is CASNTGINTEAFF. The CDR3 coding sequence is TGTGCCAGCAATACCGGGATTAACACTGAAGCTTTCTTT.

Only a few counts were recorded for this clonotype. The chain links TRBV20-1 to TRBJ2-7; 10 nucleotides match TRBD2. Trimming removed 0 bases from V and 3 bases from J; junction bases left unmatched: 5. The CDR3 sequence is 15 residues long. Germline CDR1 is DFQATT and CDR2 is SNEGSKA (reference sequence). CDR3 nucleotides: TGCAGTGCTAGAGACCCAGCGGGAGGGCTCTACGAGCAGTACTTC. It codes for CSARDPAGGLYEQYF.

V gene TRBV29-1 combines with J gene TRBJ2-3; D possibly matches TRBD1 or TRBD2 (5 bases each). This CDR3 comprises 17 residues. CDR1 and CDR2 from the germline V gene are SQVTM and ANQGSEA. The V end was cut by 5 bases, the J end by 4 bases, with 25 bases between. CDR3 in amino acids: CSVTWDQSLFRADTQYF. In DNA form, the CDR3 reads TGCAGCGTTACGTGGGACCAATCTTTATTCCGAGCAGATACGCAGTATTTT.

This clonotype came up a few times. V is TRBV7-2 and J is TRBJ1-5, with D unclear. Germline V lookup: CDR1 SGHTA, CDR2 FQGNSA. The CDR3 has 14 amino acids. V was clipped by 1 base and J by 3 bases, with 7 bases between them. Written as DNA, the CDR3 is TGTGCCAGCAGCTTAGTCCGGGCCAATCAGCCCCAGCATTTT. Its translation: CASSLVRANQPQHF.

This clonotype was seen many times. The V and J genes are TRBV3-1 and TRBJ2-7; D gene unclear. The V end lost 0 bases, the J end lost 0 bases, and 9 bases lay between the germline ends. Germline V gives CDR1 LGHDT, CDR2 YNNKEL (reference sequence). The CDR3 length is 15 residues. CDR3 region: CASSQEVGNSYEQYF. For the CDR3, the DNA is TGTGCCAGCAGCCAAGAAGTAGGTAACTCCTACGAGCAGTACTTC.

The chain carries TRBV11-2 and TRBJ2-3; tentatively, D is TRBD1 (6 bases). The germline V gene has CDR1 SGHAT and CDR2 FQNNGV. The V gene lost 5 bases and the J gene lost 0 bases, with 12 bases spanning the gap. CDR3 size: 15 residues. CDR3 protein: CASSPGTFSTDTQYF. CDR3 nucleotides: TGTGCCAGCAGCCCGGGGACATTTAGCACAGATACGCAGTATTTT.

The gene calls are TRBV7-2 and TRBJ2-2; 10 positions match TRBD2. The CDR3 length is 15 residues. The V and J ends lost 5 bases and 5 bases, in that order; junction bases with no gene match: 5. CDR1 is SGHTA, CDR2 FQGNSA, per germline. CDR3 DNA: TGTGCCAGCAGCCACCCGGGACTAGCGACCGGGGAGCTGTTTTTT. This gives the protein CASSHPGLATGELFF.

The chain combines TRBV20-1 with TRBJ2-2; D gene unclear. This CDR3 has 13 amino acids. V was pared by 1 base and J by 6 bases, with 9 bases between. Looked up from germline, CDR1 is DFQATT and CDR2 is SNEGSKA (reference sequence). The CDR3 protein is CSARAVSSGELFF. The CDR3 DNA is TGCAGTGCTAGAGCTGTGTCCTCCGGGGAGCTGTTTTTT.

This clonotype appeared many times. The genes are TRBV10-3 and TRBJ2-3; 9 positions agree with TRBD2. The CDR3 length is 15 residues. The germline CDR1 and CDR2 sequences are ENHRY and SYGVKD. The ends lost 6 bases at V and 0 bases at J; junction bases unmatched: 4. The CDR3 reads CAISGTSISTDTQYF. The DNA for the CDR3 is TGTGCCATCAGCGGGACTAGCATTAGCACAGATACGCAGTATTTT.

This clonotype was counted between two and nine times. The chain uses TRBV7-6 and TRBJ2-2, with 7 bases identical to TRBD1. Per germline, CDR1 SGHVS and CDR2 FNYEAQ. The CDR3 extends over 16 amino acids. V lost 6 bases, J lost 4 bases, and 11 bases stayed unmatched. The CDR3 loop is CASSSRGLRGTGELFF. CDR3 coding DNA: TGTGCCAGCAGTTCAAGGGGGCTTAGGGGCACCGGGGAGCTGTTTTTT.

This clonotype was found a few times. This chain uses TRBV7-3 with TRBJ1-1, with 8 bases that match TRBD1. V lost 3 bases and J lost 0; bases outside the gene matches: 3. Germline V CDR1 and CDR2: SGHTA, FQGTGA. The CDR3 consists of 15 residues. CDR3 amino acids: CASSLDRAMNTEAFF. The CDR3 bases are TGTGCCAGCAGCTTGGACAGGGCGATGAACACTGAAGCTTTCTTT.

This clonotype was seen only a few times. The chain combines TRBV11-3 with TRBJ2-5, with a possible D match to TRBD1 (6 bases). CDR3 length: 15 residues. The germline CDR1 and CDR2 sequences are SGHNT and YENEEA. Trimming cost V 5 bases and J 4 bases, with 17 bases left between them. CDR3 nucleotides: TGTGCCAGCAGCCTCACAGGGAGCTACACAGAGACCCAGTACTTC. Translated, it gives CASSLTGSYTETQYF. Using reference TRBV11-3 and TRBJ2-5 for the parts outside the CDR3, the full variable domain is EAGVVQSPRYKIIEKKQPVAFWCNPISGHNTLYWYLQNLGQGPELLIRYENEEAVDDSQLPKDRFSAERLKGVDSTLKIQPAELGDSAVYLCASSLTGSYTETQYFGPGTRLLVL.

The genes are TRBV7-2 and TRBJ2-5; no definite D call. CDR3 size: 15 residues. Germline assignment: CDR1 SGHTA and CDR2 FQGNSA. The V gene lost 0 bases and the J gene lost 5 bases, with 13 bases spanning the gap. DNA for the CDR3: TGTGCCAGCAGCTTAGCGAGGACCATGGGGGAGACCCAGTACTTC. This sequence encodes CASSLARTMGETQYF.

As to this clonotype: This may come from a read error, since a much larger clone is one base off. The chain joins TRBV12-3 or TRBV12-4 to TRBJ1-2, with a tentative D call TRBD1 (5 bases). This CDR3 spans 11 amino acids. The CDR3 spells CAGSPGPRVIF. CDR3 sequence (DNA): TGTGCCGGCAGCCCGGGACCTAGGGTAATCTTC.

V usage is TRBV7-6 and J usage is TRBJ2-1, with D possibly being TRBD2 (6 bases). Germline V gene sequence: CDR1 SGHVS, CDR2 FNYEAQ. The V end lost 1 base, the J end lost 5 bases, and 12 bases lay between the germline ends. This CDR3 comprises 15 residues. This CDR3 is CASSLEASAHNEQFF. The CDR3 DNA is TGTGCCAGCAGCTTAGAGGCTAGCGCTCACAATGAGCAGTTCTTC.

This clonotype was picked up a small number of times. This sequence joins TRBV30 and TRBJ2-2; D is unresolved. CDR1 is GTSNPN, CDR2 SVGIG, per germline (reference sequence). Trimming left V 2 bases short and J 1 base short, with 5 bases between. The CDR3 has 13 amino acids. The CDR3 sequence: CAWSLVNTGELFF. Here the CDR3 DNA reads TGTGCCTGGAGTTTGGTGAACACCGGGGAGCTGTTTTTT.

This clonotype showed up just a few times. The rearrangement links TRBV20-1 to TRBJ2-3; 8 bases line up with TRBD2. Germline V lookup: CDR1 DFQATT, CDR2 SNEGSKA (reference sequence). The J segment lost 2 bases and the V segment lost 6 bases, leaving 10 bases of the junction unmatched. CDR3 length: 15 residues. The CDR3 coding sequence is TGCAGTGCCCCCGCCGCGGGAGGTTCCACAGATACGCAGTATTTT. This sequence encodes CSAPAAGGSTDTQYF.

In its sample, this clonotype was seen many times. This rearrangement joins TRBV7-9 to TRBJ2-1, with D hard to call. The V gene lost 6 bases and the J gene lost 0 bases, with 6 bases spanning the gap. Looked up from germline, CDR1 is SEHNR and CDR2 is FQNEAQ (reference sequence). The CDR3 is 13 residues long. The CDR3 reads CASRRDSYNEQFF. The CDR3 coding sequence is TGTGCCAGCAGACGAGACTCCTACAATGAGCAGTTCTTC.

The rearrangement joins TRBV7-2 to TRBJ1-6, with D possibly TRBD1 on 5 matching bases. The CDR3 length is 16 residues. V lost 3 bases to trimming and J lost 2 bases, with 11 bases between them. The germline V gene encodes CDR1 SGHTA and CDR2 FQGNSA. The CDR3 sequence is CASSFDGTAYNSPLHF. In DNA, the CDR3 is TGTGCCAGCAGCTTCGACGGGACTGCCTATAATTCACCCCTCCACTTT.

The table lists this clonotype with a few counts. The chain joins TRBV7-9 to TRBJ2-3; unclear D gene. V lost 4 bases to trimming and J lost 3 bases, with 20 bases between them. The CDR3 covers 17 residues. Germline V lookup: CDR1 SEHNR, CDR2 FQNEAQ (reference sequence). The CDR3 loop reads CASSSANGITQTDTQYF. As DNA, the CDR3 is TGTGCCAGCAGCTCAGCAAATGGGATCACCCAAACAGATACGCAGTATTTT.